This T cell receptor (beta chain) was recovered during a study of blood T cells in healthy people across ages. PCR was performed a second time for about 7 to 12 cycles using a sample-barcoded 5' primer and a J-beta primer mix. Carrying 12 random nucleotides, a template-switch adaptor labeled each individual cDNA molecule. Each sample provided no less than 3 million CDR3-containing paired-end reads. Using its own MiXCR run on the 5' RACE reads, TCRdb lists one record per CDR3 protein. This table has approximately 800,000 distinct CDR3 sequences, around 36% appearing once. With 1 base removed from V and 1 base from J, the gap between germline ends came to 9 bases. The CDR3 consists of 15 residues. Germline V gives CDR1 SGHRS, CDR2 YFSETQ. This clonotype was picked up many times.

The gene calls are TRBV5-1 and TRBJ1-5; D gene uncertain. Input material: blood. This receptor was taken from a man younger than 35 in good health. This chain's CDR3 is CASSLNGHSNQPQHF. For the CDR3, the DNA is TGCGCCAGCAGCTTGAACGGGCACAGCAATCAGCCCCAGCATTTT.